The entry below gives a single T cell receptor beta chain sequence along with its context. Its antigen is not known. This specimen comes from a study of CD8+CD57+ T cells in acquired aplastic anemia. As for the study in general: On average, sorted CD4+ and CD8+ cells gave approximately 3.5 ug of DNA. There were roughly 10 million reads, on average, for CD4+ cells from healthy donors.

TCR beta VDJ and CDR3 were profiled, and genomic DNA was the template. One entry per CDR3 protein, called by TCRdb with MiXCR from the reads. The data show fewer than 250,000 distinct CDR3 sequences, about half seen once. Notes on the study in general: In CD8+ cells, Simpson's diversity showed no significant difference between patients and controls. There were 25 to 30 CD8+ CDR3 sequences that occurred in both patients and controls.

Per germline, CDR1 SEHNR and CDR2 FQNEAQ (reference sequence). V was pared by 5 bases and J by 4 bases, with 11 bases between. The length of the CDR3 is 13 residues. The J gene is TRBJ1-2, the V gene TRBV7-9; the D is unclear. This clonotype originated in a human donor in good health, serving as a control. Specimen: sorted CD4+, CD8+, or CD8+CD57+ T cells (not recorded which) from PBMCs. CDR3 protein: CASSPGLSYGYTF. CDR3 coding DNA: TGTGCCAGCAGCCCCGGACTGTCCTATGGCTACACCTTC.